This T cell receptor (beta chain) was sequenced during a study of T cells in Graves' hyperthyroidism and ophthalmopathy. Study-wide findings and caveats: Blood also held most thyroid clonotypes expanded beyond 0.001.

This clonotype was observed a few times. The antigen remains unidentified. Trimming took 1 base from V and 0 from J; bases not matched to a gene: 6. From germline, CDR1 is LNHNV and CDR2 YYDKDF (reference sequence). The CDR3 extends over 16 amino acids. RNA transcripts gave rise to amplified TCR beta CDR3 regions. A first-round RT-PCR of the TCR CDR3 used the HTBI primer set. TCRdb re-called the multiplex PCR reads through MiXCR, storing one row per CDR3 protein. The sample consists of approximately 610,000 distinct CDR3 sequences, over 15% of them appearing once. Uncontrolled infection, other autoimmune disease, pregnancy or lactation excluded patients. Diagnosis rested on symptoms, serum thyroxine and TRAb, thyroid ultrasound, and orbital computed tomography. It was approximately 9.7 ml of fresh peripheral blood that supplied the PBMCs.

The rearrangement uses TRBV15 and TRBJ2-7; 7 nucleotides line up with TRBD1. This TCR came from a woman aged 18-30 years with Graves' hyperthyroidism. Sequencing was done on a sample of blood. The CDR3, as DNA: TGTGCCACCAGCAGAGTTAGGGGACAGCGCTCCTACGAGCAGTACTTC. Its protein product is CATSRVRGQRSYEQYF.